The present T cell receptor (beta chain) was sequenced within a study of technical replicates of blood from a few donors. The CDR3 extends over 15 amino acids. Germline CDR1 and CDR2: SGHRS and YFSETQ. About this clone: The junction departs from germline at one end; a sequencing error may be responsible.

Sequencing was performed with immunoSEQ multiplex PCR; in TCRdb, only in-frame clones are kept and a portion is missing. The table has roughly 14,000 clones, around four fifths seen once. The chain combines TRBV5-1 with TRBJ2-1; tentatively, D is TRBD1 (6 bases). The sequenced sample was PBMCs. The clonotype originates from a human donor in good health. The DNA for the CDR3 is TGCGCCAGCAGCTTGGGGCAGGGGACGGACCCAAGGAGGATCTTC. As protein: CASSLGQGTDPRRIF.